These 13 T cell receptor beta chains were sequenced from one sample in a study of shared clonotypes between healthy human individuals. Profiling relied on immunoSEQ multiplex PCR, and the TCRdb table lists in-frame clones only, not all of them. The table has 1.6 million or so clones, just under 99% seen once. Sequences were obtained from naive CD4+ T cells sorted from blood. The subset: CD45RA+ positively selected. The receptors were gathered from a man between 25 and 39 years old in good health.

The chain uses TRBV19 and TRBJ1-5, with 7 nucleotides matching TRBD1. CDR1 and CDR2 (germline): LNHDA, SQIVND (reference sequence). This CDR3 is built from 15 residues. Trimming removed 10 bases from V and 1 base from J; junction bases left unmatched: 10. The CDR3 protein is CATRGGAGSNQPQHF. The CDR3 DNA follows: TGTGCCACCAGGGGGGGGGCCGGGAGCAATCAGCCCCAGCATTTT.

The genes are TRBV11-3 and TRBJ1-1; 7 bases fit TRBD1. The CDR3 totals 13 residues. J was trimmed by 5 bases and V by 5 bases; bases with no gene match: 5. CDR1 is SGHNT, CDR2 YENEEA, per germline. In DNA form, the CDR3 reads TGTGCCAGCAGCGTAAACAGGGGAACTGAAGCTTTCTTT. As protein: CASSVNRGTEAFF.

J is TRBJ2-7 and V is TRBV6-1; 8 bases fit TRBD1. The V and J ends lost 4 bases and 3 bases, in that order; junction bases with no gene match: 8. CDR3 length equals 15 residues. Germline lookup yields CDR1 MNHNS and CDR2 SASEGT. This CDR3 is CASSGRDRLHYEQYF. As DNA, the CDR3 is TGTGCCAGCAGTGGCCGGGACAGGCTCCACTACGAGCAGTACTTC.

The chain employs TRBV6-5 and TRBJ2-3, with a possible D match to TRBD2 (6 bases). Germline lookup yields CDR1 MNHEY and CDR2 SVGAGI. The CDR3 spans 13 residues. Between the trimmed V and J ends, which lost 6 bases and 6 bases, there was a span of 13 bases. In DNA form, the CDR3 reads TGTGCCAGCAGCTATTCTCTAGCGGATACGCAGTATTTT. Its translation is CASSYSLADTQYF.

CDR3 loop: CAWSIGTAYEQYF. CDR3 nucleotide sequence: TGTGCCTGGAGTATCGGGACCGCCTACGAGCAGTACTTC. This sequence joins TRBV30 and TRBJ2-7; D possibly uses TRBD1 or TRBD2 (5 bases each). The CDR3 totals 13 residues. Per germline, CDR1 GTSNPN and CDR2 SVGIG (reference sequence). V was clipped by 2 bases and J by 2 bases, with 10 bases between them.

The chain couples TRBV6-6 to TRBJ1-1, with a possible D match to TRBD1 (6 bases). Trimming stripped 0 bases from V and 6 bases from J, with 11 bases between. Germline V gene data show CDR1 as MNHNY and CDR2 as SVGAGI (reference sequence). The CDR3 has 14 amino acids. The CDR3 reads CASSYSGQSAEAFF. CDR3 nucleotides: TGTGCCAGCAGTTACTCCGGACAGAGCGCTGAAGCTTTCTTT.

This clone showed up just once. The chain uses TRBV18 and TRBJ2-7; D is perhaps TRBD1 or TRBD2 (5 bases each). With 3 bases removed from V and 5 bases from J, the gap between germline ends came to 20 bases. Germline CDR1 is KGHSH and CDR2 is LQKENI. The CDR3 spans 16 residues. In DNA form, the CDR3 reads TGTGCCAGCTCACCCGTCCGGGACCGAGGGGTCGACGAGCAGTACTTC. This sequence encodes CASSPVRDRGVDEQYF.

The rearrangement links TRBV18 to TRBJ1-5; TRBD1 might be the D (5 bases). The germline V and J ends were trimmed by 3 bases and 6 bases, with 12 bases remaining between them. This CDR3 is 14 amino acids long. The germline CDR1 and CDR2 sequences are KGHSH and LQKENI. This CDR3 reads CASSPSRVGQPQHF. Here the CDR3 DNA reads TGTGCCAGCTCACCTAGCAGGGTTGGTCAGCCCCAGCATTTT.

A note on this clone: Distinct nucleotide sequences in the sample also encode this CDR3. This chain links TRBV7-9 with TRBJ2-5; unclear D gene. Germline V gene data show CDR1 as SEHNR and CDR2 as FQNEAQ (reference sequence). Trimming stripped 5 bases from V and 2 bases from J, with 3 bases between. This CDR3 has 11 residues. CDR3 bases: TGTGCCAGCAGCCCTCAAGAGACCCAGTACTTC. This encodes CASSPQETQYF.

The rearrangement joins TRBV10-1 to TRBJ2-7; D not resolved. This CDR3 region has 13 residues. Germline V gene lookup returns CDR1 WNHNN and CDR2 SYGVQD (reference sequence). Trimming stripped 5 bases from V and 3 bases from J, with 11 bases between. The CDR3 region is CASSPGPDYEQYF. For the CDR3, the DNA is TGCGCCAGCAGTCCAGGACCGGACTACGAGCAGTACTTC.

CDR3 DNA sequence: TGTGCCAGCTCTCTTCGACAGGGGCAACAGCCCCAGCATTTT. It translates to CASSLRQGQQPQHF. J is TRBJ1-5 and V is TRBV18; 8 bases agree with TRBD1. The germline V gene encodes CDR1 KGHSH and CDR2 LQKENI. The V gene end was trimmed by 6 bases and the J gene end by 7 bases; junction bases not matched to a gene: 8. CDR3 length equals 14 residues.

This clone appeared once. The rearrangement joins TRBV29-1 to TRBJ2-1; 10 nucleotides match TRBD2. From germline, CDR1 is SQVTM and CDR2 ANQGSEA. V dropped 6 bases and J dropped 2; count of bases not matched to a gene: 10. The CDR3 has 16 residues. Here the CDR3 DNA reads TGCAGCGTCCAAGGGATAGCGGGAGGCCCCTACAATGAGCAGTTCTTC. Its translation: CSVQGIAGGPYNEQFF.

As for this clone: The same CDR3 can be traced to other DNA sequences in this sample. The CDR3 here is CASSPGQGAVGELFF. CDR3 bases: TGCGCCAGCAGCCCGGGACAGGGGGCTGTCGGGGAGCTGTTTTTT. This chain uses TRBV5-1 with TRBJ2-2, with 12 bases that match TRBD1. Losses at the gene ends were 4 bases for V and 7 bases for J; bases not matched to a gene: 5. The CDR3 has 15 amino acids. The germline CDR1 and CDR2 sequences are SGHRS and YFSETQ.